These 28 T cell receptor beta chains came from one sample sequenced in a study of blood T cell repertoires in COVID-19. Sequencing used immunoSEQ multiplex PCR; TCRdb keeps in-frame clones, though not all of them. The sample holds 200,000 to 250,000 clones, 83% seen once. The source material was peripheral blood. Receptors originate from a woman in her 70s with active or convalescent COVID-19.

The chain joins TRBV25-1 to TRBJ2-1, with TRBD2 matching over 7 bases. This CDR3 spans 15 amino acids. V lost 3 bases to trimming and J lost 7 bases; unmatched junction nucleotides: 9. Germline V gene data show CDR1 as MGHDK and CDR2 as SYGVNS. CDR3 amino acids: CASSDPGDYNNEQFF. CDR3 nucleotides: TGTGCCAGCAGTGATCCGGGGGACTACAATAATGAGCAGTTCTTC.

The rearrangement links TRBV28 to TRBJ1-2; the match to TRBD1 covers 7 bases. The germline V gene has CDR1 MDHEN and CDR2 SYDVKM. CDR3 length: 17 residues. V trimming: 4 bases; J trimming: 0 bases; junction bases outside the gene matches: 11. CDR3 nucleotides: TGTGCCAGCAGTTCCTTTCGACAGGGCCGAGCTAACTATGGCTACACCTTC. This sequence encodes CASSSFRQGRANYGYTF.

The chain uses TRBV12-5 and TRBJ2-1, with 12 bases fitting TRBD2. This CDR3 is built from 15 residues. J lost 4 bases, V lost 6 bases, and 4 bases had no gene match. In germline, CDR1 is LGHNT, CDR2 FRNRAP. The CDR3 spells CASGPGLAGYNEQFF. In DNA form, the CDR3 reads TGTGCTAGTGGCCCCGGACTAGCGGGGTACAATGAGCAGTTCTTC.

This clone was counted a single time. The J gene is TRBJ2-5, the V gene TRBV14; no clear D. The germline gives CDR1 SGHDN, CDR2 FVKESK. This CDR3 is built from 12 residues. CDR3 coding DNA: TGTGCGAAACAGCTACCCCCAGAGACCCAGTACTTC. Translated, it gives CAKQLPPETQYF.

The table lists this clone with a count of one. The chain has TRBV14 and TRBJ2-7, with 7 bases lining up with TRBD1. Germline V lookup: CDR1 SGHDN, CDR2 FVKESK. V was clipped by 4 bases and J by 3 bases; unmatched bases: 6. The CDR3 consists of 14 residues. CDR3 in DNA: TGTGCCAGCAGCCTTTGGACAGGAGGCTACGAGCAGTACTTC. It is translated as CASSLWTGGYEQYF.

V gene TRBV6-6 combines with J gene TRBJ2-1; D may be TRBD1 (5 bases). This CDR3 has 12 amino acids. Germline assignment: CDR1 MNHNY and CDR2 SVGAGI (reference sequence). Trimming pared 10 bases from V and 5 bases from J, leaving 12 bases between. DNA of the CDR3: TGTGCCATGCAAGACAGAAACAATGAGCAGTTCTTC. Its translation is CAMQDRNNEQFF.

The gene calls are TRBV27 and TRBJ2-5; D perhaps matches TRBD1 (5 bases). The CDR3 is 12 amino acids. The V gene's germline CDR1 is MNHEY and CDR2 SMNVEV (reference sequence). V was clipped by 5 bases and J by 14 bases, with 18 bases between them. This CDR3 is CASSRPTATLYF. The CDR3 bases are TGTGCCAGCAGTCGACCGACAGCCACCCTTTACTTC.

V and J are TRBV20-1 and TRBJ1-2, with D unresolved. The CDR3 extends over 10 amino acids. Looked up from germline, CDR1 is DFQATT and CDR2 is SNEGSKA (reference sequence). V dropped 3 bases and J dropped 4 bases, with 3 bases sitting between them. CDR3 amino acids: CSASSYGYTF. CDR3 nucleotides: TGCAGTGCTAGCTCCTATGGCTACACCTTC.

The CDR3 nucleotides read TGTGCCAGCAGTTTTTCGGGACTAGCGGGATTGTACCAAGAGACCCAGTACTTC. Residues: CASSFSGLAGLYQETQYF. V and J are TRBV28 and TRBJ2-5, with TRBD2 matching 13 bases. With V trimmed by 3 bases and J by 0 bases, 7 bases remained unmatched. CDR3 length equals 18 residues. CDR1 MDHEN and CDR2 SYDVKM come from the germline V gene.

The DNA of the CDR3 is TGTGCCAGTAGTCTCAGCGAGAACACTGAAGCTTTCTTT. Residues: CASSLSENTEAFF. The chain joins TRBV19 to TRBJ1-1; D is unclear. Germline CDR1 LNHDA, CDR2 SQIVND (reference sequence). The CDR3 is 13 residues long. Trimming removed 5 bases from V and 1 base from J, with 8 bases in between.

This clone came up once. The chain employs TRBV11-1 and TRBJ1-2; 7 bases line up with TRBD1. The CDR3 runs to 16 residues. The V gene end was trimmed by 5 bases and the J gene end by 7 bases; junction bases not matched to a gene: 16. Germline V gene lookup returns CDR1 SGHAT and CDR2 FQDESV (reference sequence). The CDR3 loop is CASSRDYDRALTGYTF. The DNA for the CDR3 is TGTGCCAGCAGCAGAGACTATGACAGGGCCCTAACTGGCTACACCTTC.

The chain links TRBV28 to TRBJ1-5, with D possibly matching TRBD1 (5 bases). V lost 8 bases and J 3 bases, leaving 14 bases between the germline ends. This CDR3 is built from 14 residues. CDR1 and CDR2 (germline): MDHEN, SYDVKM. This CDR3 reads CASGGAWVNQPQHF. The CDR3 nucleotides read TGTGCCAGCGGAGGGGCGTGGGTCAATCAGCCCCAGCATTTT.

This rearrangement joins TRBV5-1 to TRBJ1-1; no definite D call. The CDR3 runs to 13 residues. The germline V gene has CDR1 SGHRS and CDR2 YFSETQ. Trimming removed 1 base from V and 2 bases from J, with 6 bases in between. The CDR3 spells CASSLLLNTEAFF. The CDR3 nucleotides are TGCGCCAGCAGCTTGTTATTAAACACTGAAGCTTTCTTT.

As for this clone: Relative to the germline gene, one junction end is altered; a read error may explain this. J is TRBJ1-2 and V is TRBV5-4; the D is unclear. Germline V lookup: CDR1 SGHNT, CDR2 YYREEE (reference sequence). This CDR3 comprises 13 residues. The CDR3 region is CASTSDGIYGYTF. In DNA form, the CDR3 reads TGTGCTAGCACCTCGGACGGGATCTATGGCTACACCTTC.

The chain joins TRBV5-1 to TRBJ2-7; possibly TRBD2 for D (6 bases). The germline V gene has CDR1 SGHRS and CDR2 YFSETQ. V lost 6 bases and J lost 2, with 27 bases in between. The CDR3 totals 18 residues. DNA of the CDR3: TGCGCCAGCACTAAGCAAGCCCCCGGGGGACTCATCCCCTACGAGCAGTACTTC. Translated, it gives CASTKQAPGGLIPYEQYF.

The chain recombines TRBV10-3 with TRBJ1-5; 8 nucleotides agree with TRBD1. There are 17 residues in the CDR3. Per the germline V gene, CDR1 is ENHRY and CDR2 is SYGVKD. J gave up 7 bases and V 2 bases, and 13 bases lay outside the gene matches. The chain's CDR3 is CAISEGVVRQGTQPQHF. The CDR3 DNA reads TGTGCCATCAGTGAGGGGGTAGTGAGACAGGGGACACAGCCCCAGCATTTT.

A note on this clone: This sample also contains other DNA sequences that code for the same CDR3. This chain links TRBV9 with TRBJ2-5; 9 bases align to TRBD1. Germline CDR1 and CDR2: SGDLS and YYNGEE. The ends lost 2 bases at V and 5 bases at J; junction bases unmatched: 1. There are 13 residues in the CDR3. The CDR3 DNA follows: TGTGCCAGCAGCGTTGGACAGGGGGAGACCCAGTACTTC. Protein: CASSVGQGETQYF.

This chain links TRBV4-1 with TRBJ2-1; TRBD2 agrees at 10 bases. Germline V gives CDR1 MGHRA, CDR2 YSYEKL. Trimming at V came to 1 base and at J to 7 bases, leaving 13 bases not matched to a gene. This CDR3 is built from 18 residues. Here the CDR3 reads CASSQARASGGPGNEQFF. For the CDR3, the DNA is TGCGCCAGCAGCCAAGCAAGGGCTAGCGGGGGCCCTGGGAATGAGCAGTTCTTC.

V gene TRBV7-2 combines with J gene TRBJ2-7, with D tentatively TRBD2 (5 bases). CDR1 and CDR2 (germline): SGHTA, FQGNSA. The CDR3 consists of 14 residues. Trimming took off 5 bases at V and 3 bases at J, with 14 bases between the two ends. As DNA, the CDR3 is TGTGCCAGCAGCCAACAGCGGAGGTACTACGAGCAGTACTTC. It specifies CASSQQRRYYEQYF.

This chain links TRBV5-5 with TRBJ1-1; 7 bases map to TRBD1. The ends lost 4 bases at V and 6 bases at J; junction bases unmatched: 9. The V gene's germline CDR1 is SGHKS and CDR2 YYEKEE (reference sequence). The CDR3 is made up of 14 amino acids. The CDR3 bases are TGTGCCAGCAGCACCTGGACAGGTGGTTCTGAAGCTTTCTTT. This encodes CASSTWTGGSEAFF.

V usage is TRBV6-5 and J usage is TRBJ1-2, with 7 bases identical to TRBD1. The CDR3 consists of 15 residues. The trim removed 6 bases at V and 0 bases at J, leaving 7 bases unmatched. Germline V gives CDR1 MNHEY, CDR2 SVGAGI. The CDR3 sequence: CASRIDRAPNYGYTF. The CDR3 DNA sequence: TGTGCCAGCAGAATCGACAGGGCCCCTAACTATGGCTACACCTTC.

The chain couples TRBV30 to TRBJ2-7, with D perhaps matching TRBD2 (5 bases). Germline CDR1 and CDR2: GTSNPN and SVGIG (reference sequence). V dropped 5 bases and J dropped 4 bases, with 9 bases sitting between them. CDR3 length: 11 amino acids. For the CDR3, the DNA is TGTGCCTGGGGGGTAGCGTACGAGCAGTACTTC. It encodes CAWGVAYEQYF.

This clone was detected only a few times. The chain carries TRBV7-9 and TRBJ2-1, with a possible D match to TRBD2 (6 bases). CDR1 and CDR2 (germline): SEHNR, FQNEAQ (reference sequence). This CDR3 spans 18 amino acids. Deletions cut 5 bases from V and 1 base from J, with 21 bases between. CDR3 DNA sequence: TGTGCCAGCAGCGGGAGCGGGCGCGAAGGAAGATCCTACAATGAGCAGTTCTTC. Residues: CASSGSGREGRSYNEQFF.

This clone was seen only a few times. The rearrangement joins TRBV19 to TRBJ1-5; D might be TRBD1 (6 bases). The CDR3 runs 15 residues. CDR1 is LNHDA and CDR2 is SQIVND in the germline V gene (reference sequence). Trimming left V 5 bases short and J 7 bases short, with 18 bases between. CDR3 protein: CASSGTGGGGQPQHF. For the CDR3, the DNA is TGTGCCAGTAGTGGGACTGGGGGGGGCGGACAGCCCCAGCATTTT.

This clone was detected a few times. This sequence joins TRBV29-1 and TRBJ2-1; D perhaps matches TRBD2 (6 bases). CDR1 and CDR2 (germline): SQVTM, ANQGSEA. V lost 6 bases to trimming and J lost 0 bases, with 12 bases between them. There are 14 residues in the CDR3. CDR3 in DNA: TGCAGCGTCGGGAGACCCGGCTCCTACAATGAGCAGTTCTTC. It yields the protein CSVGRPGSYNEQFF.

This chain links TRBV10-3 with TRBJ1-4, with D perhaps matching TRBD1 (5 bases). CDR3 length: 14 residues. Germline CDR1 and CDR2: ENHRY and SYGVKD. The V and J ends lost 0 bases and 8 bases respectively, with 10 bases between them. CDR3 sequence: CAISESGHGEKLFF. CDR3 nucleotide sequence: TGTGCCATCAGTGAGTCGGGGCATGGGGAAAAACTGTTTTTT.

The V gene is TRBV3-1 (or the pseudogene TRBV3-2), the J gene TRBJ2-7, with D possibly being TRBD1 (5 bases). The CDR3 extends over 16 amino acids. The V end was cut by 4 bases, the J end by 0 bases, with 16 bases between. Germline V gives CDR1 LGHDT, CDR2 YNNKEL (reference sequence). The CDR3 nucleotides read TGTGCCAGCAGCCCCCCAGGGATAAGGGGCTCCTACGAGCAGTACTTC. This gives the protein CASSPPGIRGSYEQYF.

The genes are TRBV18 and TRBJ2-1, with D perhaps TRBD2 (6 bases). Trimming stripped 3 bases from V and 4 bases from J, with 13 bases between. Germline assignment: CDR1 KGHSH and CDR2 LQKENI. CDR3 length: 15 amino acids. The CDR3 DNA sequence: TGTGCCAGCTCACCGAGGAGGGAGGCTTACAATGAGCAGTTCTTC. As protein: CASSPRREAYNEQFF.